A single sample gave rise to the 28 T cell receptor beta chains below, sequenced in a study of blood T cells in healthy people across ages. With a J-beta primer mix and a sample-barcoded 5' primer, a second PCR ran about 6 to 11 cycles. TCRdb recomputed calls from the 5' RACE reads with MiXCR, one row per CDR3 protein. The sample contains 450,000 to 600,000 distinct CDR3 sequences, 25% to 35% of which appear only once. This sample was shared with a second study, whose subject was T cells of mothers and their children.

The specimen was blood. Receptor source: a boy between 2 and 10 years old in good health.

In its sample, this clonotype was seen a few times. Mismatch with germline at one junction end may stem from a read error. This chain joins TRBV6-2 or TRBV6-3 and TRBJ2-3, with D maybe TRBD1 (6 bases). Looked up from germline, CDR1 is MNHEY and CDR2 is SVGEGT. CDR3 size: 12 residues. The CDR3 nucleotides are TGTGCCAGCAACCCAGGGGTGGATACACAGTATTTT. Translated: CASNPGVDTQYF.

This chain connects TRBV4-1 to TRBJ1-3; D may be TRBD1 (5 bases). Germline CDR1 is MGHRA and CDR2 is YSYEKL. V dropped 2 bases and J dropped 8 bases, with 16 bases sitting between them. CDR3 length: 15 residues. CDR3 sequence (DNA): TGCGCCAGCAGCCAACGCGGGGCAGGGAGCGACACCATATATTTT. It is translated as CASSQRGAGSDTIYF.

Many counts were recorded for this clonotype. V usage is TRBV12-3 or TRBV12-4 and J usage is TRBJ1-1; D gene uncertain. This CDR3 is built from 15 residues. V gave up 5 bases and J gave up 1 base, with 14 bases separating them. CDR3 loop: CASSQPRFSNTEAFF. CDR3 nucleotide sequence: TGTGCCAGCAGTCAACCGCGTTTCTCGAACACTGAAGCTTTCTTT.

V gene TRBV7-6 combines with J gene TRBJ2-5; D tentatively fits TRBD1 or TRBD2 (5 bases each). The DNA end favors TRBJ2-7, so the J call may be wrong. The germline V gene encodes CDR1 SGHVS and CDR2 FNYEAQ. The CDR3 is made up of 15 amino acids. The CDR3 reads CASSLELGPTYEQYF. The CDR3 DNA is TGTGCCAGCAGCTTAGAGTTGGGACCCACCTACGAGCAGTACTTC.

There are many counts of this clonotype. This chain uses TRBV6-4 with TRBJ2-5, with D perhaps matching TRBD2 (6 bases). V dropped 5 bases and J dropped 2 bases, with 15 bases sitting between them. CDR1 and CDR2 from the germline V gene are MRHNA and SNTAGT. CDR3 length: 15 residues. In DNA form, the CDR3 reads TGTGCCAGCAGTCGCTCTCCTGGGGGGCAAGAGACCCAGTACTTC. It yields the protein CASSRSPGGQETQYF.

The chain carries TRBV5-6 and TRBJ1-2, with 8 bases lining up with TRBD1. With V trimmed by 4 bases and J by 0 bases, 8 bases remained unmatched. The germline V gene has CDR1 SGHDT and CDR2 YYEEEE. The CDR3 is 16 residues long. CDR3: CASSPGTGRTNYGYTF. The CDR3 DNA sequence: TGTGCCAGCAGCCCGGGGACAGGACGAACTAACTATGGCTACACCTTC.

The V call is TRBV3-1, the J call TRBJ1-1; tentatively, D is TRBD1 (6 bases). Trimming stripped 2 bases from V and 6 bases from J, with 10 bases between. Germline CDR1 is LGHDT and CDR2 is YNNKEL (reference sequence). The CDR3 spans 13 residues. In DNA, the CDR3 is TGTGCCAGCAGCCAACAGGGGAAGCCTGAAGCTTTCTTT. It is translated as CASSQQGKPEAFF.

V usage is TRBV5-1 and J usage is TRBJ2-3; 13 bases line up with TRBD2. With V trimmed by 4 bases and J by 8 bases, 4 bases remained unmatched. CDR1 and CDR2 from the germline V gene are SGHRS and YFSETQ. The CDR3 is 14 amino acids. The CDR3, as DNA: TGCGCCAGCAGCGTACTAGCGGGAGGGCCTACGCAGTATTTT. Amino acid sequence: CASSVLAGGPTQYF.

This chain links TRBV5-1 with TRBJ2-2; D uncertain. The ends were cut back, 4 bases at V and 0 bases at J, with 19 bases in the middle. The CDR3 extends over 18 amino acids. Germline V gene sequence: CDR1 SGHRS, CDR2 YFSETQ. CDR3 nucleotide sequence: TGCGCCAGCAGCCCCGAGATCTGGGCCCTATCGAACACCGGGGAGCTGTTTTTT. Its protein product is CASSPEIWALSNTGELFF.

This chain connects TRBV18 to TRBJ1-4, with 8 bases that match TRBD1. V trimming: 3 bases; J trimming: 8 bases; junction bases outside the gene matches: 5. The CDR3 spans 14 residues. Germline V lookup: CDR1 KGHSH, CDR2 LQKENI. CDR3 nucleotide sequence: TGTGCCAGCTCACCGTATGGACAGGGCGAAAAACTGTTTTTT. Translating it yields CASSPYGQGEKLFF.

This chain links TRBV19 with TRBJ2-7; D is ambiguous. The V and J ends lost 5 bases and 2 bases respectively, with 16 bases between them. CDR1 and CDR2 from the germline V gene are LNHDA and SQIVND (reference sequence). This CDR3 is built from 15 residues. CDR3 sequence reads: CASSPWLTPTYEQYF. Written as DNA, the CDR3 is TGTGCCAGTAGTCCCTGGCTGACACCAACCTACGAGCAGTACTTC.

This rearrangement joins TRBV7-9 to TRBJ2-7; 11 bases fit TRBD1. The CDR3 loop spans 13 amino acids. Germline CDR1 reads SEHNR; CDR2 reads FQNEAQ (reference sequence). The ends lost 4 bases at V and 10 bases at J; junction bases unmatched: 6. Here the CDR3 reads CASSSRTGGEQYF. In DNA form, the CDR3 reads TGTGCCAGCAGCTCCCGGACAGGGGGCGAACAGTACTTC.

This clonotype showed up just a few times. This sequence joins TRBV6-5 and TRBJ2-1, with TRBD2 as a possible D gene (6 bases). V was pared by 2 bases and J by 10 bases, with 9 bases between. This CDR3 is built from 12 residues. CDR1 is MNHEY, CDR2 SVGAGI, per germline. CDR3 nucleotides: TGTGCCAGCAGTTACGGAGGGCGGGAGCAGTTCTTC. The encoded protein is CASSYGGREQFF.

This chain connects TRBV5-1 to TRBJ1-2, with D possibly being TRBD1 (6 bases). Trimming removed 1 base at V and 9 bases at J, with 16 bases between. The CDR3 consists of 14 residues. From germline, CDR1 is SGHRS and CDR2 YFSETQ. The CDR3 loop reads CASSLNSGGESYTF. CDR3 nucleotide sequence: TGCGCCAGCAGCTTGAATTCGGGGGGCGAGAGCTACACCTTC.

V and J are TRBV29-1 and TRBJ2-3; TRBD1 aligns across 7 bases. The CDR3 sequence is 13 residues long. The V and J ends lost 4 bases and 7 bases, in that order; junction bases with no gene match: 8. Germline V gene lookup returns CDR1 SQVTM and CDR2 ANQGSEA. Written as DNA, the CDR3 is TGCAGCGTTGCCCCAGGGGGTTCAAATACGCAGTATTTT. It is translated as CSVAPGGSNTQYF.

This clonotype was seen a few times. This sequence joins TRBV20-1 and TRBJ2-2, with D maybe TRBD2 (7 bases). The V end was cut by 6 bases, the J end by 7 bases, with 24 bases between. Germline V gives CDR1 DFQATT, CDR2 SNEGSKA (reference sequence). There are 16 residues in the CDR3. The chain's CDR3 is CSAVRRGEGLNGELFF. The CDR3 DNA follows: TGCAGTGCGGTCCGGAGGGGGGAGGGCCTGAACGGGGAGCTGTTTTTT.

This clonotype was counted between two and nine times. This chain connects TRBV7-9 to TRBJ2-5, with 8 bases fitting TRBD2. Germline CDR1 SEHNR, CDR2 FQNEAQ (reference sequence). The CDR3 covers 15 residues. J lost 2 bases, V lost 5 bases, and 7 bases had no gene match. Here the CDR3 reads CASSERSGGQETQYF. The CDR3 DNA follows: TGTGCCAGCAGCGAACGGTCGGGGGGGCAAGAGACCCAGTACTTC.

The rearrangement links TRBV6-5 to TRBJ2-5; TRBD2 agrees at 8 bases. Germline assignment: CDR1 MNHEY and CDR2 SVGAGI. CDR3 length: 15 amino acids. The trim removed 0 bases at V and 5 bases at J, leaving 5 bases unmatched. CDR3: CASSYSTLAVETQYF. The CDR3 region has the DNA TGTGCCAGCAGTTACTCGACACTAGCGGTGGAGACCCAGTACTTC.

The genes are TRBV3-1 and TRBJ2-5; D is possibly TRBD1 (6 bases). The assigned J gene may be wrong: the sequence end matches TRBJ2-1 better. Germline values: CDR1 LGHDT, CDR2 YNNKEL (reference sequence). The CDR3 is 16 amino acids. The CDR3 nucleotides read TGTGCCAGCAGCCACAGAGGGGCAGGGGCCTCCGGCGAGCAGTTCTTC. Protein sequence: CASSHRGAGASGEQFF.

The chain carries TRBV6-2 or TRBV6-3 and TRBJ2-2; maybe TRBD2 (6 bases). This CDR3 spans 15 amino acids. Looked up from germline, CDR1 is MNHEY and CDR2 is SVGEGT. V lost 6 bases to trimming and J lost 2 bases, with 13 bases between them. Here the CDR3 DNA reads TGTGCCAGCAGCGGGGGAGCGGTTAACACCGGGGAGCTGTTTTTT. Residues: CASSGGAVNTGELFF.

The chain combines TRBV9 with TRBJ2-5; D may be TRBD1 or TRBD2 (5 bases each). This CDR3 is built from 14 residues. V gave up 4 bases and J gave up 5 bases, with 15 bases separating them. Germline V CDR1 and CDR2: SGDLS, YYNGEE. The CDR3 DNA reads TGTGCCAGCAGCTTTCCGGGACGGGCCGAGACCCAGTACTTC. This codes for CASSFPGRAETQYF.

This clonotype was seen just once. CDR3 in DNA: TGTGCCAGCTCACCATCGGGACCGGGATATGAAGCTTTCTTT. It is translated as CASSPSGPGYEAFF. The rearrangement links TRBV18 to TRBJ1-1; D may be TRBD1 (5 bases). There are 14 residues in the CDR3. Per germline, CDR1 KGHSH and CDR2 LQKENI. V lost 2 bases, J lost 7 bases, and 14 bases lay in between.

The CDR3 bases are TGTGCCAGCAGTCACCTTGACAGGGGGATATGGGGCCAGCCCCAGCATTTT. As protein: CASSHLDRGIWGQPQHF. The chain links TRBV6-5 to TRBJ1-5, with 9 bases matching TRBD1. Trimming took 5 bases from V and 7 from J; bases not matched to a gene: 15. The CDR3 has 17 residues. From germline, CDR1 is MNHEY and CDR2 SVGAGI.

The chain joins TRBV20-1 to TRBJ2-1, with D possibly being TRBD2 (5 bases). Germline-derived CDR1 and CDR2 are DFQATT and SNEGSKA (reference sequence). CDR3 length: 13 amino acids. V was cut by 7 bases and J by 6 bases, with 16 bases left in between. CDR3 sequence reads: CSVYRGVRNEQFF. The CDR3 DNA is TGCAGTGTATACCGGGGAGTCCGCAATGAGCAGTTCTTC.

This clonotype was seen a single time. The genes are TRBV12-3 or TRBV12-4 and TRBJ2-1; no clear D gene. Trimming left V 10 bases short and J 5 bases short, with 12 bases between. The CDR3 contains 12 residues. The CDR3 DNA is TGTGCCACCGCGGACGGAAACAATGAGCAGTTCTTC. The encoded protein is CATADGNNEQFF.

V usage is TRBV29-1 and J usage is TRBJ1-1, with D perhaps matching TRBD1 (6 bases). The germline V and J ends were trimmed by 2 bases and 0 bases, with 7 bases remaining between them. CDR1 and CDR2 from the germline V gene are SQVTM and ANQGSEA. The CDR3 contains 13 residues. CDR3 residues: CSVERTVNTEAFF. CDR3 in DNA: TGCAGCGTTGAAAGGACAGTGAACACTGAAGCTTTCTTT.

The chain links TRBV20-1 to TRBJ2-4; TRBD2 agrees at 8 bases. CDR1 DFQATT and CDR2 SNEGSKA come from the germline V gene (reference sequence). CDR3 length: 11 amino acids. Trimming took 6 bases from V and 11 from J; bases not matched to a gene: 6. The CDR3 protein is CSAEAGVVQYF. The DNA for the CDR3 is TGCAGTGCCGAAGCGGGAGTCGTTCAGTACTTC.

This rearrangement joins TRBV29-1 to TRBJ1-2; no firm D call. Germline loops: CDR1 SQVTM, CDR2 ANQGSEA. The germline V and J ends were trimmed by 0 bases and 7 bases, with 9 bases remaining between them. The CDR3 sequence is 12 residues long. The CDR3 DNA is TGCAGCGTTGAAGATGCTCGGTTTGGCTACACCTTC. Residues: CSVEDARFGYTF.